The text below deals with one T cell receptor beta chain. Its antigen is currently unknown. Per the germline V gene, CDR1 is SQVTM and CDR2 is ANQGSEA. The CDR3 length is 12 residues. Between the trimmed V and J ends, which lost 5 bases and 7 bases, there was a span of 12 bases. TCRdb used MiXCR to reprocess the 5' RACE reads, holding one entry per CDR3 protein. This table has 350,000 to 450,000 distinct CDR3 sequences, 6.2% appearing once. The sample is drawn from a study of T cells after yellow fever vaccination. Findings and limits, study-wide: The secondary T-cell response peaked on day 5, not day 15, but was weaker. The booster response re-showed most primary clones: roughly 97% CD4, around 85% CD8.

The material sequenced was PBMCs, taken 5 days after the yellow fever booster vaccination. The rearrangement joins TRBV29-1 to TRBJ2-1, with D hard to call. The source is a young man who received the YFV17D yellow fever vaccine. The CDR3 spells CSVRSSGNEQFF. CDR3 nucleotide sequence: TGCAGCGTTCGGAGCTCCGGGAATGAGCAGTTCTTC.